Listed here are 21 T cell receptor beta chains from one sample, sequenced in a study of identical twins. TCRdb itself ran the 5' RACE reads through MiXCR, one entry per CDR3 protein. Among a few hundred thousand distinct CDR3 sequences listed, roughly 10% were seen once. Sequencing used naive T cells sorted from blood. The origin of the receptors is a woman aged 50 to 65 in good health.

Only a few counts were recorded for this clonotype. The chain links TRBV25-1 to TRBJ2-7; D may be TRBD1 (5 bases). CDR3 length: 15 residues. Per the germline V gene, CDR1 is MGHDK and CDR2 is SYGVNS. Trimming cost V 2 bases and J 6 bases, with 17 bases left between them. The CDR3 nucleotides are TGTGCCAGCAGTGAAGGGTCTTTCCCAAGGGGCGAGCAGTACTTC. It codes for CASSEGSFPRGEQYF.

The chain uses TRBV12-3 or TRBV12-4 and TRBJ2-1; 7 positions agree with TRBD2. The length of the CDR3 is 16 residues. V shed 5 bases and J 1 base; nucleotides not matched to a gene: 8. CDR3 sequence reads: CASSPQRESSYNEQFF. DNA for the CDR3: TGTGCCAGCAGTCCCCAGCGGGAAAGTTCCTACAATGAGCAGTTCTTC.

The chain uses TRBV18 and TRBJ2-7, with 10 bases matching TRBD1. CDR3 size: 14 residues. V was clipped by 5 bases and J by 6 bases; unmatched bases: 7. Germline V gives CDR1 KGHSH, CDR2 LQKENI. DNA of the CDR3: TGTGCCAGCTCAGCCCGGGACAGGGGAGGCGAGCAGTACTTC. Translation: CASSARDRGGEQYF.

This clonotype has a handful of counts. The chain employs TRBV10-3 and TRBJ2-7; no clear D gene. CDR1 is ENHRY, CDR2 SYGVKD, per germline. V was pared by 0 bases and J by 2 bases, with 8 bases between. The CDR3 is 14 amino acids. The CDR3 DNA follows: TGTGCCATCAGTGAGTCGGTAGGGACCTACGAGCAGTACTTC. Its translation is CAISESVGTYEQYF.

This chain joins TRBV10-3 and TRBJ1-2; weak D call: TRBD1 (5 bases). The length of the CDR3 is 14 residues. From germline, CDR1 is ENHRY and CDR2 SYGVKD. V lost 2 bases and J lost 5, with 12 bases in between. The chain's CDR3 is CAISEERQTYGYTF. CDR3 coding DNA: TGTGCCATCAGTGAGGAGAGACAGACTTATGGCTACACCTTC.

This clonotype has more than one count but fewer than ten. The chain links TRBV5-1 to TRBJ2-2, with D perhaps being TRBD1 or TRBD2 (6 bases each). This CDR3 comprises 18 residues. V gave up 4 bases and J gave up 5 bases, with 24 bases separating them. CDR1 and CDR2 (germline): SGHRS, YFSETQ. The CDR3 protein is CASSKGDPGVLRTGELFF. CDR3 DNA: TGCGCCAGCAGCAAGGGGGACCCGGGAGTCCTTCGAACCGGGGAGCTGTTTTTT.

This clonotype was seen at least ten times. The chain has TRBV6-6 and TRBJ2-3; D is ambiguous. From germline, CDR1 is MNHNY and CDR2 SVGAGI (reference sequence). Trimming cost V 4 bases and J 6 bases, with 11 bases left between them. This CDR3 contains 13 residues. CDR3: CASSFRLKDTQYF. The CDR3 nucleotides are TGTGCCAGCAGTTTTCGCCTTAAGGATACGCAGTATTTT.

This clonotype has ten or more counts. The chain joins TRBV12-3 or TRBV12-4 to TRBJ1-5, with TRBD1 matching 11 bases. V lost 5 bases and J lost 6; bases outside the gene matches: 6. This CDR3 region has 15 residues. The CDR3: CASSQDRGLGQPQHF. The CDR3 DNA follows: TGTGCCAGCAGTCAGGACAGGGGGCTTGGTCAGCCCCAGCATTTT.

This clonotype was counted between two and nine times. V gene TRBV20-1 combines with J gene TRBJ2-1; 9 nucleotides align to TRBD2. CDR3 length: 13 amino acids. V gave up 1 base and J gave up 7 bases; unmatched junction bases: 2. In germline, CDR1 is DFQATT, CDR2 SNEGSKA (reference sequence). The CDR3 sequence: CSARASGTNEQFF. The CDR3, as DNA: TGCAGTGCTAGAGCTAGCGGGACGAATGAGCAGTTCTTC.

In this sample, this clonotype turned up a few times. The chain has TRBV10-3 and TRBJ2-5; 8 nucleotides line up with TRBD1. The CDR3 has 18 residues. Unmatched junction bases numbered 15, after V lost 0 bases and J lost 6 bases. In germline, CDR1 is ENHRY, CDR2 SYGVKD. The CDR3 nucleotides read TGTGCCATCAGTGAGTCGACCCAGGGGGCGAATCGCGACCAGACCCAGTACTTC. Its protein is CAISESTQGANRDQTQYF.

This clonotype has just a few counts. V is TRBV9 and J is TRBJ2-7, with unresolved D. V lost 5 bases to trimming and J lost 4 bases, with 13 bases between them. Germline-derived CDR1 and CDR2 are SGDLS and YYNGEE. This CDR3 is built from 13 residues. DNA of the CDR3: TGTGCCAGCAGTGGGTACTTTTCTTACGAGCAGTACTTC. Its translation is CASSGYFSYEQYF. Complete variable domain (other parts from reference TRBV9 and TRBJ2-7): DSGVTQTPKHLITATGQRVTLRCSPRSGDLSVYWYQQSLDQGLQFLIQYYNGEERAKGNILERFSAQQFPDLHSELNLSSLELGDSALYFCASSGYFSYEQYFGPGTRLTVT.

There are a few counts of this clonotype. V is TRBV4-1 and J is TRBJ2-7; tentative D call: TRBD1 (5 bases). The V end lost 1 base, the J end lost 6 bases, and 16 bases lay between the germline ends. CDR1 is MGHRA and CDR2 is YSYEKL in the germline V gene. The CDR3 is made up of 15 amino acids. CDR3 sequence: CASSQVPGYRVEQYF. The CDR3 DNA follows: TGCGCCAGCAGCCAAGTTCCAGGGTATAGGGTCGAGCAGTACTTC.

This clonotype was observed at least ten times. The chain employs TRBV5-1 and TRBJ2-3, with 14 bases identical to TRBD2. J lost 2 bases, V lost 3 bases, and 5 bases had no gene match. CDR3 length: 17 residues. Germline assignment: CDR1 SGHRS and CDR2 YFSETQ. Written as DNA, the CDR3 is TGCGCCAGCAGCTCGCGGGGACTAGCGGGAGTCACAGATACGCAGTATTTT. Translation: CASSSRGLAGVTDTQYF.

This clonotype occurred many times. The gene calls are TRBV6-6 and TRBJ2-7; tentative D call: TRBD1 (6 bases). CDR3 length: 13 residues. Trimming removed 6 bases from V and 3 bases from J, with 12 bases in between. CDR1 is MNHNY and CDR2 is SVGAGI in the germline V gene (reference sequence). The CDR3 sequence: CASSLGQIYEQYV. The DNA for the CDR3 is TGTGCCAGCAGCCTAGGACAGATCTACGAGCAGTACGTC.

The chain uses TRBV29-1 and TRBJ1-1; unclear D gene. Trimming pared 4 bases from V and 0 bases from J, leaving 9 bases between. CDR3 length: 13 residues. CDR1 and CDR2 from the germline V gene are SQVTM and ANQGSEA. The CDR3 loop reads CSVARLLNTEAFF. In DNA, the CDR3 is TGCAGCGTTGCTAGACTGTTGAACACTGAAGCTTTCTTT.

V gene TRBV7-9 combines with J gene TRBJ1-2, with D perhaps matching TRBD1 (5 bases). The CDR3 is 13 residues long. Per germline, CDR1 SEHNR and CDR2 FQNEAQ (reference sequence). The V end lost 7 bases, the J end lost 4 bases, and 13 bases lay between the germline ends. CDR3 bases: TGTGCCAGCACCTACGGGGGATTCTATGGCTACACCTTC. Translation gives CASTYGGFYGYTF. Variable domain in full (rest from reference TRBV7-9 and TRBJ1-2): DTGVSQNPRHKITKRGQNVTFRCDPISEHNRLYWYRQTLGQGPEFLTYFQNEAQLEKSRLLSDRFSAERPKGSFSTLEIQRTEQGDSAMYLCASTYGGFYGYTFGSGTRLTVV.

The V gene is TRBV2, the J gene TRBJ2-7, with D possibly being TRBD2 (6 bases). The CDR3 loop spans 15 amino acids. V was clipped by 0 bases and J by 3 bases, with 12 bases between them. Per the germline V gene, CDR1 is SNHLY and CDR2 is FYNNEI. CDR3 sequence reads: CASSEASGRDYEQYV. CDR3 sequence (DNA): TGTGCCAGCAGTGAAGCTTCAGGGCGGGACTACGAGCAGTACGTC.

This clonotype was seen more than once but under ten times. J is TRBJ2-1 and V is TRBV20-1; D may be TRBD2 (5 bases). The CDR3 consists of 15 residues. Trimming cost V 4 bases and J 8 bases, with 21 bases left between them. Germline V gene lookup returns CDR1 DFQATT and CDR2 SNEGSKA (reference sequence). The CDR3 loop reads CSAKEFRGSSDEQFF. The DNA of the CDR3 is TGCAGTGCTAAGGAATTCCGGGGTAGTTCGGATGAGCAGTTCTTC.

This clonotype has just a few counts. This chain uses TRBV5-5 with TRBJ2-1; D not certain. The CDR3 loop spans 12 amino acids. With 6 bases removed from V and 10 bases from J, the gap between germline ends came to 14 bases. Germline V gene lookup returns CDR1 SGHKS and CDR2 YYEKEE (reference sequence). This CDR3 reads CASTTLLGEQFF. The CDR3 DNA is TGTGCCAGCACCACCCTGTTGGGCGAGCAGTTCTTC. The full variable domain, its missing parts supplied by reference TRBV5-5 and TRBJ2-1, is DAGVTQSPTHLIKTRGQQVTLRCSPISGHKSVSWYQQVLGQGPQFIFQYYEKEERGRGNFPDRFSARQFPNYSSELNVNALLLGDSALYLCASTTLLGEQFFGPGTRLTVL.

The chain uses TRBV4-2 and TRBJ2-7, with 9 bases identical to TRBD2. Germline lookup yields CDR1 LGHNA and CDR2 YNFKEQ. After removal of 1 base from V and 4 bases from J, the junction contained 5 bases not matched to a gene. This CDR3 has 15 amino acids. The CDR3 DNA reads TGTGCCAGCAGCCAAGCGCTAGCGGGACCATACGAGCAGTACTTC. Translated, it gives CASSQALAGPYEQYF.

This clonotype was observed at least ten times. The chain links TRBV15 to TRBJ2-3, with D possibly TRBD1 on 5 matching bases. V was trimmed by 0 bases and J by 0 bases, leaving 7 bases between them. The CDR3 totals 15 residues. Germline-derived CDR1 and CDR2 are LNHNV and YYDKDF (reference sequence). This chain's CDR3 is CATSRDRTSTDTQYF. For the CDR3, the DNA is TGTGCCACCAGCAGAGATAGGACAAGCACAGATACGCAGTATTTT.